The 2 T cell receptor beta chains below all came from one sample that was sequenced in a study of T cell responses to AZD1222 COVID-19 vaccine. Profiling relied on immunoSEQ multiplex PCR, and the TCRdb table lists in-frame clones only, not all of them. The sample has about 150,000 clones; approximately 90% are singletons. Sample: peripheral blood, taken on day 0 of AZD1222 vaccination. The receptors were gathered from an adult in good health.

The chain links TRBV6-6 to TRBJ2-1; D is ambiguous. Trimming cost V 8 bases and J 7 bases, with 9 bases left between them. Germline V CDR1 and CDR2: MNHNY, SVGAGI (reference sequence). The length of the CDR3 is 11 residues. The CDR3 DNA sequence: TGTGCCAGCGGCATCGTTAATGAGCAGTTCTTC. Encoded protein: CASGIVNEQFF.

The CDR3 protein is CATDTGATNEKLFF. The CDR3 DNA reads as TGTGCCACAGACACAGGAGCAACTAATGAAAAACTGTTTTTT. The chain has TRBV15 and TRBJ1-4, with D tentatively TRBD1 (5 bases). The CDR3 spans 14 residues. Between the trimmed V and J ends, which lost 9 bases and 0 bases, there was a span of 11 bases. Germline V gene sequence: CDR1 LNHNV, CDR2 YYDKDF (reference sequence).